Sequencing of this TCR beta chain was carried out in a study of identical twins. The germline V and J ends were trimmed by 2 bases and 2 bases, with 11 bases remaining between them. The germline CDR1 and CDR2 sequences are SGHTS and YDEGEE. There are 15 residues in the CDR3. This clonotype was detected only a few times. Its antigen is unidentified. Findings of the study overall: Within cord blood, abundant beta clonotypes carried fewer insertions, but memory repertoires showed no such trend.

TCRdb recomputed calls from the 5' RACE reads with MiXCR, one row per CDR3 protein. Altogether 1,800,000 or so distinct CDR3 sequences are present, roughly 35% being singletons, with the ten largest covering approximately 0.25%. The TCR sequence derives from a newborn girl in good health. V is TRBV5-8 and J is TRBJ1-5; D possibly corresponds to TRBD1 (6 bases). The sequenced sample was cord blood. The CDR3 region is CASSFFRTGNQPQHF. In nucleotides, the CDR3 is TGTGCCAGCAGCTTTTTCAGGACAGGCAATCAGCCCCAGCATTTT.